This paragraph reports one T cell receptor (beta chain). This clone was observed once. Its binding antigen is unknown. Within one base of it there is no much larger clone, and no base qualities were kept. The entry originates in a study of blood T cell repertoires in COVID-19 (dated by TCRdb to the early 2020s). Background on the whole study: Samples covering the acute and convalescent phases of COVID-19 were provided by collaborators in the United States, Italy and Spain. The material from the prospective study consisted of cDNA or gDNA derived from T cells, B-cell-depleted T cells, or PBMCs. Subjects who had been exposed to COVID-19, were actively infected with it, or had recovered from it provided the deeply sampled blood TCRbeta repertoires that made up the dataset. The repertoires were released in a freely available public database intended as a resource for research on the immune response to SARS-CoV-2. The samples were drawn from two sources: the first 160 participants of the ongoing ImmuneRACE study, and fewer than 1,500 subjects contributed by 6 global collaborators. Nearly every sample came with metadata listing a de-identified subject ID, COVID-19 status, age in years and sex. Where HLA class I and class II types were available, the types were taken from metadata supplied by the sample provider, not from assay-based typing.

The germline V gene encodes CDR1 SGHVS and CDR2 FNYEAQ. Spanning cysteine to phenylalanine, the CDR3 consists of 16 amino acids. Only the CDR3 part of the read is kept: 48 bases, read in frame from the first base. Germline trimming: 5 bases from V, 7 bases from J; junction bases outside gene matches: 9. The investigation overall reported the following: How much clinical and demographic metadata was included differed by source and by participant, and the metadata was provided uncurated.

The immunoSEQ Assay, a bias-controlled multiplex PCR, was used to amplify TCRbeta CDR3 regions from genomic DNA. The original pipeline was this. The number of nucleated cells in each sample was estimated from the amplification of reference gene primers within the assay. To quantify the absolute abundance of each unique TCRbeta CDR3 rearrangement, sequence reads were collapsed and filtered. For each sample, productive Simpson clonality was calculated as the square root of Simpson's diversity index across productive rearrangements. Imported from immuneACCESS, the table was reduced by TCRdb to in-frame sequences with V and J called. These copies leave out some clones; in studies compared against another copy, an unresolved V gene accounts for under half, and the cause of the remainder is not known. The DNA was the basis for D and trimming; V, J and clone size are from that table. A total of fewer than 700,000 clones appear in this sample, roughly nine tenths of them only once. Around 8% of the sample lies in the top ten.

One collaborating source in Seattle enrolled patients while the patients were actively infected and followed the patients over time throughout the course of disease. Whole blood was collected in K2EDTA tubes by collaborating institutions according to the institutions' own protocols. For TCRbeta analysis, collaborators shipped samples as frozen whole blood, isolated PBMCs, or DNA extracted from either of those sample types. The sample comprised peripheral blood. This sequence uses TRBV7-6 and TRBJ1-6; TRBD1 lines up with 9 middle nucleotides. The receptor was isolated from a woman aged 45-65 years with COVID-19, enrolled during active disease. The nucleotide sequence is TGTGCCAGCAGCCCCGGAGGACAGGGGATGAATTCACCCCTCCACTTT. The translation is CASSPGGQGMNSPLHF.